The rows below give T cell receptor beta chains drawn from one sample of a study of T-cell memory formation after mild COVID-19. TCRdb re-derived calls from the 5' RACE reads in MiXCR, one entry per CDR3 protein. Of about 180,000 distinct CDR3 sequences listed, around 15% are singletons. Sequencing was done on a sample of PBMCs or a T cell subset sorted from them (not recorded which). Every receptor here comes from an adult woman who had mild COVID-19 (a few samples of this study predate the infection). Cell type and time point are not known. Both conserved end residues are part of each CDR3. Each record gives: J gene, V gene, clone size, CDR3 protein. Not every row has a clone size; where given, it reads once, few, many or a size class.

j_call: TRBJ2-5; v_call: TRBV7-3; clone_size: .; cdr3_aa: CASSKGLAGGQETQYF
j_call: TRBJ1-4; v_call: TRBV7-2; clone_size: few; cdr3_aa: CASSLSRGGEKLFF
j_call: TRBJ2-7; v_call: TRBV5-1; clone_size: .; cdr3_aa: CASSTGTAYEQYF
j_call: TRBJ1-2; v_call: TRBV27; clone_size: few; cdr3_aa: CASSPRQVPKYGYTF
j_call: TRBJ2-2; v_call: TRBV12-3/TRBV12-4; clone_size: few; cdr3_aa: CASSSRRTGELFF
j_call: TRBJ1-1; v_call: TRBV18; clone_size: .; cdr3_aa: CASSPAPGNTEAFF
j_call: TRBJ1-6; v_call: TRBV20-1; clone_size: few; cdr3_aa: CSAGTGWSSYNSPLHF
j_call: TRBJ2-3; v_call: TRBV25-1; clone_size: few; cdr3_aa: CASSQQGADTQYF
j_call: TRBJ1-1; v_call: TRBV6-2/TRBV6-3; clone_size: few; cdr3_aa: CASRLGTEAFF
j_call: TRBJ1-6; v_call: TRBV6-1; clone_size: .; cdr3_aa: CASSDTADSPLHF
j_call: TRBJ1-5; v_call: TRBV25-1; clone_size: many; cdr3_aa: CASSESSDGIQPQHF
j_call: TRBJ2-2; v_call: TRBV7-6; clone_size: few; cdr3_aa: CASSLVATGELFF
j_call: TRBJ2-1; v_call: TRBV12-3/TRBV12-4; clone_size: few; cdr3_aa: CASNPGVVNEQFF
j_call: TRBJ2-2; v_call: TRBV24-1; clone_size: .; cdr3_aa: CATSDLGRTGTGELFF
j_call: TRBJ2-1; v_call: TRBV11-2; clone_size: .; cdr3_aa: CASSLALVAYNEQFF
j_call: TRBJ1-6; v_call: TRBV5-1; clone_size: .; cdr3_aa: CASSYTAENSPLHF
j_call: TRBJ2-3; v_call: TRBV2; clone_size: few; cdr3_aa: CASEPTVSSTDTQYF
j_call: TRBJ1-1; v_call: TRBV5-4; clone_size: few; cdr3_aa: CASSWGTANTEAFF
j_call: TRBJ2-2; v_call: TRBV7-3; clone_size: .; cdr3_aa: CASSLTQAAGELFF
j_call: TRBJ2-3; v_call: TRBV6-6; clone_size: .; cdr3_aa: CASSNRRGTDTQYF
j_call: TRBJ2-7; v_call: TRBV27; clone_size: .; cdr3_aa: CASSSPTGGSYEQYF
j_call: TRBJ2-7; v_call: TRBV20-1; clone_size: few; cdr3_aa: CSARVGVREQYF
j_call: TRBJ2-7; v_call: TRBV19; clone_size: few; cdr3_aa: CASSTPGGYEQYF
j_call: TRBJ1-6; v_call: TRBV15; clone_size: few; cdr3_aa: CATSSLGGRGLGSPLHF
j_call: TRBJ2-7; v_call: TRBV18; clone_size: few; cdr3_aa: CASSDWGHEQYF
j_call: TRBJ1-6; v_call: TRBV6-1; clone_size: .; cdr3_aa: CASSPLYNSPLHF
j_call: TRBJ2-7; v_call: TRBV6-2/TRBV6-3; clone_size: few; cdr3_aa: CASRRPGQGAYEQYF
j_call: TRBJ2-5; v_call: TRBV7-9; clone_size: many; cdr3_aa: CASSSLRGEETQYF
j_call: TRBJ2-2; v_call: TRBV5-1; clone_size: .; cdr3_aa: CASSSLTSGAGELFF
j_call: TRBJ1-5; v_call: TRBV6-2/TRBV6-3; clone_size: few; cdr3_aa: CASSYTGGLYQPQHF
j_call: TRBJ2-1; v_call: TRBV20-1; clone_size: .; cdr3_aa: CSALPLSYNEQFF
j_call: TRBJ1-1; v_call: TRBV29-1; clone_size: few; cdr3_aa: CSVELLVTEAFF
j_call: TRBJ2-3; v_call: TRBV7-9; clone_size: .; cdr3_aa: CASSSGTGGRDTQYF
j_call: TRBJ2-2; v_call: TRBV20-1; clone_size: .; cdr3_aa: CSARTQGNRNTGELFF